One and the same sample provided the 28 T cell receptor beta chains below, sequenced in a study of blood T cell repertoires in COVID-19. TCRdb keeps only in-frame clones here, not all; method: immunoSEQ multiplex PCR. The sample holds some 130,000 clones, roughly three quarters seen once. The sequencing sample was made of peripheral blood. The receptors stem from a woman aged 70-85 years with acute or convalescent COVID-19.

The CDR3 sequence: CASGPGGPGETQYF. CDR3 sequence (DNA): TGTGCTAGTGGACCAGGGGGGCCGGGTGAGACCCAGTACTTC. The chain carries TRBV12-5 and TRBJ2-5; tentative D call: TRBD1 (7 bases). Germline CDR1 and CDR2: LGHNT and FRNRAP. V was clipped by 6 bases and J by 5 bases, with 16 bases between them. The CDR3 has 14 amino acids.

V is TRBV4-1 and J is TRBJ1-5, with a possible D match to TRBD1 (6 bases). The CDR3 runs to 14 residues. CDR1 is MGHRA and CDR2 is YSYEKL in the germline V gene. Trimming shortened V by 1 base and J by 8 bases, and 12 bases separated the two germline ends. The CDR3, as DNA: TGCGCCAGCAGCCAAGGGCAGGGGTGGGAGCCCCAGCATTTT. This sequence encodes CASSQGQGWEPQHF.

This chain uses TRBV19 with TRBJ1-2; D is possibly TRBD1 (6 bases). With 4 bases removed from V and 4 bases from J, the gap between germline ends came to 13 bases. Germline CDR1 and CDR2: LNHDA and SQIVND (reference sequence). This CDR3 comprises 14 residues. CDR3 protein: CASSSPRGIYGYTF. CDR3 DNA sequence: TGTGCCAGTAGTAGCCCAAGGGGGATCTATGGCTACACCTTC.

The J gene is TRBJ1-2, the V gene TRBV3-1 (or the pseudogene TRBV3-2), with 11 bases identical to TRBD1. This CDR3 contains 16 residues. The ends lost 4 bases at V and 8 bases at J; junction bases unmatched: 12. Germline lookup yields CDR1 LGHDT and CDR2 YNNKEL (reference sequence). The CDR3 nucleotides are TGTGCCAGCAGCCCCGGACAGGGGGCCTCAGCGAAGGGCTACACCTTC. Protein: CASSPGQGASAKGYTF.

This rearrangement joins TRBV7-9 to TRBJ1-1; D uncertain. V dropped 2 bases and J dropped 4 bases, with 14 bases sitting between them. The CDR3 length is 15 residues. CDR1 SEHNR and CDR2 FQNEAQ come from the germline V gene (reference sequence). The CDR3 here is CASSLKGGGSTEAFF. The CDR3 DNA reads as TGTGCCAGCAGCTTAAAGGGAGGAGGAAGCACTGAAGCTTTCTTT.

This clone was seen a handful of times. The chain combines TRBV6-1 with TRBJ2-7; 7 bases map to TRBD1. The CDR3 covers 13 residues. Per the germline V gene, CDR1 is MNHNS and CDR2 is SASEGT. V lost 2 bases to trimming and J lost 2 bases; unmatched junction nucleotides: 0. The CDR3 sequence is CASSETGAYEQYF. CDR3 nucleotides: TGTGCCAGCAGTGAAACAGGGGCCTACGAGCAGTACTTC.

This clone was detected a few times. The J gene is TRBJ2-7, the V gene TRBV6-2 or TRBV6-3; 9 nucleotides line up with TRBD1. V shed 5 bases, J shed 4 bases, and the junction held 12 bases outside the gene matches. CDR3 length: 16 amino acids. Germline loops: CDR1 MNHEY, CDR2 SVGEGT. The DNA for the CDR3 is TGTGCCAGCAGTCGGATTCCGGGACAGGGATTTTACGAGCAGTACTTC. Encoded protein: CASSRIPGQGFYEQYF.

This clone has more than one count but fewer than ten. The chain couples TRBV9 to TRBJ1-4; no definite D call. This CDR3 has 15 amino acids. Germline V gene sequence: CDR1 SGDLS, CDR2 YYNGEE. Trimming stripped 3 bases from V and 4 bases from J, with 13 bases between. The CDR3 is CASSERPAGNEKLFF. The CDR3, as DNA: TGTGCCAGCAGCGAGCGCCCCGCGGGTAATGAAAAACTGTTTTTT.

This clone has ten or more counts. This sequence joins TRBV7-9 and TRBJ2-3; possibly TRBD1 for D (5 bases). Per germline, CDR1 SEHNR and CDR2 FQNEAQ (reference sequence). The CDR3 has 13 amino acids. Between the trimmed V and J ends, which lost 3 bases and 4 bases, there was a span of 8 bases. The CDR3 coding sequence is TGTGCCAGCAGCTTTTTGGGGCCAGATACGCAGTATTTT. Its protein is CASSFLGPDTQYF.

The chain links TRBV7-9 to TRBJ2-1; 16 bases agree with TRBD2. This CDR3 is 19 amino acids long. The V gene end was trimmed by 5 bases and the J gene end by 4 bases; junction bases not matched to a gene: 11. Germline-derived CDR1 and CDR2 are SEHNR and FQNEAQ (reference sequence). The CDR3, as DNA: TGTGCCAGCAGCGCGACCGGGACTAGCGGGAGGGAGGGTTACAATGAGCAGTTCTTC. It encodes CASSATGTSGREGYNEQFF.

The chain couples TRBV19 to TRBJ1-3, with D possibly being TRBD1 (6 bases). The CDR3 loop spans 14 amino acids. V was trimmed by 5 bases and J by 0 bases, leaving 8 bases between them. Per the germline V gene, CDR1 is LNHDA and CDR2 is SQIVND (reference sequence). CDR3 region: CASSSGHSGNTIYF. The CDR3 nucleotides read TGTGCCAGTAGTTCGGGACACTCTGGAAACACCATATATTTT.

The V call is TRBV7-6, the J call TRBJ1-3; 7 bases map to TRBD1. The CDR3 sequence is 15 residues long. CDR1 and CDR2 from the germline V gene are SGHVS and FNYEAQ. After removal of 4 bases from V and 2 bases from J, the junction contained 5 bases not matched to a gene. CDR3 in amino acids: CASSSARGPGNTIYF. CDR3 DNA: TGTGCCAGCAGCTCCGCGAGGGGGCCTGGAAACACCATATATTTT.

V usage is TRBV28 and J usage is TRBJ1-2; D is perhaps TRBD1 (5 bases). CDR3 size: 13 residues. The ends were cut back, 3 bases at V and 8 bases at J, with 13 bases in the middle. Germline V gives CDR1 MDHEN, CDR2 SYDVKM. The CDR3, as DNA: TGTGCCAGCAGTTTTGGGCAGGGTGGAGGCTACACCTTC. This sequence encodes CASSFGQGGGYTF.

This clone was seen a single time. This chain joins TRBV7-2 and TRBJ1-2; D perhaps matches TRBD1 (5 bases). This CDR3 is built from 16 residues. The V gene lost 5 bases and the J gene lost 7 bases, with 23 bases spanning the gap. In germline, CDR1 is SGHTA, CDR2 FQGNSA. CDR3 coding DNA: TGTGCCAGCAGCACAAGTTGGGCCAGGGTAGGTGGTGGCTACACCTTC. Its protein is CASSTSWARVGGGYTF.

This clone has more than one count but fewer than ten. J is TRBJ1-6 and V is TRBV6-2 or TRBV6-3, with D tentatively TRBD1 (5 bases). CDR1 MNHEY and CDR2 SVGEGT come from the germline V gene. CDR3 size: 14 residues. V gave up 2 bases and J gave up 7 bases, with 9 bases separating them. The CDR3 region has the DNA TGTGCCAGCAGTTACCATCCAGGGAATTCACCCCTCCACTTT. It codes for CASSYHPGNSPLHF.

This chain links TRBV19 with TRBJ2-5; TRBD2 might be the D (6 bases). Between the trimmed V and J ends, which lost 8 bases and 5 bases, there was a span of 15 bases. This CDR3 has 13 residues. Germline V lookup: CDR1 LNHDA, CDR2 SQIVND (reference sequence). The CDR3 loop reads CASRGLPGETQYF. In DNA, the CDR3 is TGTGCCAGTCGGGGACTCCCCGGGGAGACCCAGTACTTC.

This clone is a singleton in its sample. The chain recombines TRBV19 with TRBJ2-7, with 7 positions matching TRBD1. The CDR3 spans 15 residues. The junction had 11 bases not matched to a gene; V was cut back by 3 bases and J by 6 bases. CDR1 and CDR2 from the germline V gene are LNHDA and SQIVND (reference sequence). Here the CDR3 DNA reads TGTGCCAGTAGTATCCCGGGACCCAGGGGGAGCGAGCAGTACTTC. It specifies CASSIPGPRGSEQYF.

The rearrangement joins TRBV19 to TRBJ1-5, with 7 bases fitting TRBD1. This CDR3 comprises 16 residues. Germline V gene sequence: CDR1 LNHDA, CDR2 SQIVND (reference sequence). J was trimmed by 0 bases and V by 5 bases; bases with no gene match: 7. The CDR3 DNA is TGTGCCAGTAGTTGGGGGACAGTATTTAGCAATCAGCCCCAGCATTTT. The encoded protein is CASSWGTVFSNQPQHF.

The chain links TRBV6-6 to TRBJ1-2, with 9 bases that match TRBD1. Germline CDR1 and CDR2: MNHNY and SVGAGI (reference sequence). The CDR3 is made up of 14 amino acids. J was trimmed by 2 bases and V by 7 bases; bases with no gene match: 5. CDR3 sequence (DNA): TGTGCCAGCACCGGACAGGGGTTGAACTATGGCTACACCTTC. Residues: CASTGQGLNYGYTF.

To note about this clone: The same CDR3 can be traced to other DNA sequences in this sample. The V call is TRBV28, the J call TRBJ1-5; weak D call: TRBD1 (5 bases). CDR1 and CDR2 (germline): MDHEN, SYDVKM. V was trimmed by 8 bases and J by 5 bases, leaving 10 bases between them. The CDR3 length is 12 residues. Written as DNA, the CDR3 is TGTGCCAGCTCGCAGGGCCATCAGCCCCAGCATTTT. It encodes CASSQGHQPQHF.

This clone was seen a single time. The chain links TRBV6-2 or TRBV6-3 to TRBJ2-5, with D uncertain. V was clipped by 5 bases and J by 4 bases, with 14 bases between them. The CDR3 length is 14 residues. Germline V gene sequence: CDR1 MNHEY, CDR2 SVGEGT. Here the CDR3 reads CASSGPVPRETQYF. DNA for the CDR3: TGTGCCAGCAGTGGGCCTGTACCACGAGAGACCCAGTACTTC.

This chain uses TRBV19 with TRBJ1-6; D might be TRBD1 (6 bases). Germline CDR1 and CDR2: LNHDA and SQIVND (reference sequence). Trimming stripped 3 bases from V and 9 bases from J, with 18 bases between. This CDR3 contains 16 residues. CDR3 nucleotides: TGTGCCAGTAGTATCGACAGGTCCGTTCGGGGTTCACCCCTCCACTTT. The encoded protein is CASSIDRSVRGSPLHF. The complete variable domain, with remaining parts taken from reference TRBV19 and TRBJ1-6, reads DGGITQSPKYLFRKEGQNVTLSCEQNLNHDAMYWYRQDPGQGLRLIYYSQIVNDFQKGDIAEGYSVSREKKESFPLTVTSAQKNPTAFYLCASSIDRSVRGSPLHFGNGTRLTVT.

The rearrangement links TRBV7-2 to TRBJ2-2, with D perhaps TRBD2 (5 bases). The germline CDR1 and CDR2 sequences are SGHTA and FQGNSA. V dropped 2 bases and J dropped 4 bases, with 17 bases sitting between them. The CDR3 has 17 amino acids. The chain's CDR3 is CASSLNRVDSITGELFF. The CDR3 DNA sequence: TGTGCCAGCAGCTTAAACCGGGTGGACTCAATCACCGGGGAGCTGTTTTTT.

The chain joins TRBV29-1 to TRBJ2-1; 9 bases map to TRBD1. The V segment lost 3 bases and the J segment 7 bases; nucleotides outside the gene matches: 13. This CDR3 comprises 16 residues. The germline V gene encodes CDR1 SQVTM and CDR2 ANQGSEA. The CDR3 is CSVDRPGQGYYNEQFF. CDR3 nucleotides: TGCAGCGTTGACAGACCGGGACAGGGATACTATAATGAGCAGTTCTTC.

The table lists this clone with a few counts. This rearrangement joins TRBV9 to TRBJ2-1; 7 bases line up with TRBD1. J gave up 8 bases and V 4 bases, and 9 bases lay outside the gene matches. This CDR3 has 14 amino acids. Germline assignment: CDR1 SGDLS and CDR2 YYNGEE. The CDR3 DNA follows: TGTGCCAGCAGCCCCCACCCAGGACAGGATGAGCAGTTCTTC. Residues: CASSPHPGQDEQFF.

This chain connects TRBV19 to TRBJ2-1; no clear D gene. CDR1 and CDR2 from the germline V gene are LNHDA and SQIVND (reference sequence). V shed 5 bases and J shed 6 bases, with 5 bases lying between them. The CDR3 loop spans 11 amino acids. The CDR3 region has the DNA TGTGCCAGTAGTGCTAGCAATGAGCAGTTCTTC. It encodes CASSASNEQFF.

The chain combines TRBV7-9 with TRBJ2-1; D remains unclear. The CDR3 sequence is 16 residues long. Trimming removed 1 base from V and 2 bases from J, with 12 bases in between. The germline V gene has CDR1 SEHNR and CDR2 FQNEAQ (reference sequence). CDR3 residues: CASSLVRVAAYNEQFF. DNA for the CDR3: TGTGCCAGCAGCTTAGTACGGGTAGCCGCCTACAATGAGCAGTTCTTC. The whole variable domain, remainder taken from reference TRBV7-9 and TRBJ2-1, is DTGVSQNPRHKITKRGQNVTFRCDPISEHNRLYWYRQTLGQGPEFLTYFQNEAQLEKSRLLSDRFSAERPKGSFSTLEIQRTEQGDSAMYLCASSLVRVAAYNEQFFGPGTRLTVL.

This sequence joins TRBV5-1 and TRBJ1-1; D is unclear. This CDR3 contains 14 residues. The V end lost 0 bases, the J end lost 0 bases, and 6 bases lay between the germline ends. Germline-derived CDR1 and CDR2 are SGHRS and YFSETQ. The CDR3 here is CASSLDKLNTEAFF. For the CDR3, the DNA is TGCGCCAGCAGCTTGGACAAACTGAACACTGAAGCTTTCTTT.